The rows below give T cell receptor beta chains drawn from one sample of a study of T cell changes during pregnancy in multiple sclerosis. Clones were sequenced by immunoSEQ multiplex PCR, and TCRdb holds only the in-frame ones, with some missing. This sample has around 50,000 clones, with about 87% found just once. The sequencing input was peripheral blood from another person, used as feeder cells. Receptors were obtained from a human donor whose cells served as feeder cells for cultures in a pregnancy study. The CDR3 runs from the conserved cysteine through the conserved F or W. Each record gives: CDR3 DNA, CDR3 protein, J gene, V gene, D gene, clone size. D genes are given only for firm matches. Only some rows state a clone size, as once, few, many or a class for expanded clones.

cdr3_nt: TGCGCCAGCAGCTTGAGTGCAGGGTCCTACGAGCAGTACTTC; cdr3_aa: CASSLSAGSYEQYF; j_call: TRBJ2-7; v_call: TRBV5-1; d_call: NA; clone_size: NA
cdr3_nt: TGCGCCAGCAGCCCCTCTGGGACTACCACAGATACGCAGTATTTT; cdr3_aa: CASSPSGTTTDTQYF; j_call: TRBJ2-3; v_call: TRBV4-1; d_call: TRBD2; clone_size: NA
cdr3_nt: TGTGCCAGCAGCTACCTACCGGGAGTCTCCTACAATGAGCAGTTCTTC; cdr3_aa: CASSYLPGVSYNEQFF; j_call: TRBJ2-1; v_call: TRBV5-6; d_call: NA; clone_size: NA
cdr3_nt: TGTGCCAGCAGCTCAGGGACTTCCTACAATGAGCAGTTCTTC; cdr3_aa: CASSSGTSYNEQFF; j_call: TRBJ2-1; v_call: TRBV5-6; d_call: NA; clone_size: NA
cdr3_nt: TGTGCCAGCACCTCGGGGACTAGCGGACCAGATACGCAGTATTTT; cdr3_aa: CASTSGTSGPDTQYF; j_call: TRBJ2-3; v_call: TRBV6-6; d_call: TRBD2; clone_size: NA
cdr3_nt: TGTGCCAGCGGGCCCACTTGGGGTGTCTACAATGAGCAGTTCTTC; cdr3_aa: CASGPTWGVYNEQFF; j_call: TRBJ2-1; v_call: TRBV6-5; d_call: NA; clone_size: NA
cdr3_nt: TGCGCCAGCAGCTGGCAATCCCGTCCTGAGCAGTTCTTC; cdr3_aa: CASSWQSRPEQFF; j_call: TRBJ2-1; v_call: TRBV5-1; d_call: NA; clone_size: NA
cdr3_nt: TGTGCCAGCAGTTACGGAAAGGGGGTAATCCGGCCTGAAGCTTTCTTT; cdr3_aa: CASSYGKGVIRPEAFF; j_call: TRBJ1-1; v_call: TRBV6-5; d_call: NA; clone_size: NA
cdr3_nt: TGCAGCGTTGAGGGAGGAGGATCCTACAATGAGCAGTTCTTC; cdr3_aa: CSVEGGGSYNEQFF; j_call: TRBJ2-1; v_call: TRBV29-1; d_call: NA; clone_size: NA
cdr3_nt: TGTGCCAGCAGTACCTGGCGGCAGGCCTACGAGCAGTACTTC; cdr3_aa: CASSTWRQAYEQYF; j_call: TRBJ2-7; v_call: TRBV7-9; d_call: NA; clone_size: once
cdr3_nt: TGTGCCAGCGCGAGGGGTTCCAATCAGCCCCAGCATTTT; cdr3_aa: CASARGSNQPQHF; j_call: TRBJ1-5; v_call: TRBV7-3; d_call: NA; clone_size: NA
cdr3_nt: TGTGCCACCGGCTTCTCTGGAAACACCATATATTTT; cdr3_aa: CATGFSGNTIYF; j_call: TRBJ1-3; v_call: TRBV15; d_call: NA; clone_size: NA
cdr3_nt: TGTGCCAGCAGTCCAAGACAGTTCTCTGGAAACACCATATATTTT; cdr3_aa: CASSPRQFSGNTIYF; j_call: TRBJ1-3; v_call: TRBV11-2; d_call: NA; clone_size: NA
cdr3_nt: TGTGCCAGCAGTTTAGCCAGGGGTCTCATGAACACTGAAGCTTTCTTT; cdr3_aa: CASSLARGLMNTEAFF; j_call: TRBJ1-1; v_call: TRBV27; d_call: NA; clone_size: NA
cdr3_nt: TGTGCCAGCAGCGTCTACTCCGGGACTAACACCGGGGAGCTGTTTTTT; cdr3_aa: CASSVYSGTNTGELFF; j_call: TRBJ2-2; v_call: TRBV7-6; d_call: NA; clone_size: NA
cdr3_nt: TGTGCCAGCAGTGAAGGGGGCGGTCAGCCCCAGCATTTT; cdr3_aa: CASSEGGGQPQHF; j_call: TRBJ1-5; v_call: TRBV6-1; d_call: NA; clone_size: NA
cdr3_nt: TGCGCCAGCAGCCCGACACGGCGCTCCGAGCAGTACTTC; cdr3_aa: CASSPTRRSEQYF; j_call: TRBJ2-7; v_call: TRBV5-1; d_call: NA; clone_size: NA
cdr3_nt: TGCGCCAGCAGCCAAGAAAGGTGGCAGACCTACGAGCAGTACTTC; cdr3_aa: CASSQERWQTYEQYF; j_call: TRBJ2-7; v_call: TRBV4-1; d_call: NA; clone_size: NA
cdr3_nt: TGTGCCATCAGTGAGTCGAGCGGGACAGGGGTCTACGAGCAGTACTTC; cdr3_aa: CAISESSGTGVYEQYF; j_call: TRBJ2-7; v_call: TRBV10-3; d_call: TRBD1; clone_size: NA
cdr3_nt: TGTGCCAGCAGCTTTGAGAGAATTAACTATGGCTACACCTTC; cdr3_aa: CASSFERINYGYTF; j_call: TRBJ1-2; v_call: TRBV5-4; d_call: NA; clone_size: NA
cdr3_nt: TGTGCCAGCAGCCGAGATATGGGCTACACCTTC; cdr3_aa: CASSRDMGYTF; j_call: TRBJ1-2; v_call: TRBV4-2; d_call: NA; clone_size: NA
cdr3_nt: TGTGCCAGCAGCTTAGCTGGGGATTATGGCTACACCTTC; cdr3_aa: CASSLAGDYGYTF; j_call: TRBJ1-2; v_call: TRBV7-2; d_call: NA; clone_size: NA
cdr3_nt: TGCGCCAGCAGCTTGGGCGGAGCACAAGAGACCCAGTACTTC; cdr3_aa: CASSLGGAQETQYF; j_call: TRBJ2-5; v_call: TRBV5-1; d_call: NA; clone_size: NA
cdr3_nt: TGTGCCAGCAGGGCTACAGGGAGCAATCAGCCCCAGCATTTT; cdr3_aa: CASRATGSNQPQHF; j_call: TRBJ1-5; v_call: TRBV6-6; d_call: NA; clone_size: NA
cdr3_nt: TGTGCCAGTAGTATCTCGGGACAGGACTATGGCTACACCTTC; cdr3_aa: CASSISGQDYGYTF; j_call: TRBJ1-2; v_call: TRBV19; d_call: TRBD1; clone_size: NA
cdr3_nt: TGTGCCACCAGCAGAGATCCCCCAAACTATGGCTACACCTTC; cdr3_aa: CATSRDPPNYGYTF; j_call: TRBJ1-2; v_call: TRBV15; d_call: NA; clone_size: NA
cdr3_nt: TGTGCCAGCTCCGTCGGGACAGCAACTTACGAGCAGTACTTC; cdr3_aa: CASSVGTATYEQYF; j_call: TRBJ2-7; v_call: TRBV18; d_call: TRBD1; clone_size: NA
cdr3_nt: TGTGCCAGCAGCTTCCAGGGGGGCAATCAGCCCCAGCATTTT; cdr3_aa: CASSFQGGNQPQHF; j_call: TRBJ1-5; v_call: TRBV5-4; d_call: TRBD1; clone_size: NA